The clone carrying this TCR beta chain was seen a few times. What it binds is unknown. This record comes from a study of T cells in Graves' hyperthyroidism and ophthalmopathy. Study conclusions and caveats: Ophthalmopathy was told apart from stable hyperthyroidism by a 13 V-J model.

The TCR beta CDR3 regions underwent amplification using RNA transcripts as the source. The TCR CDR3 first-round RT-PCR relied on the HTBI primer set. TCRdb reanalysed the multiplex PCR reads using MiXCR and keeps one entry per CDR3 protein. Of a few hundred thousand distinct CDR3 sequences listed, around 15% are singletons. The sequenced sample was blood. The TCR sequence derives from a woman under 30 with Graves' hyperthyroidism.

The CDR3 protein is CASKVGVESTEAFF. Written as DNA, the CDR3 is TGTGCCAGTAAGGTCGGGGTCGAAAGCACTGAAGCTTTCTTT. The V and J genes are TRBV19 and TRBJ1-1; D call uncertain. The germline CDR1 and CDR2 sequences are LNHDA and SQIVND (reference sequence). The CDR3 runs to 14 residues. V shed 7 bases and J shed 4 bases, with 16 bases lying between them.